Listed here is a single T cell receptor (beta chain). The time point denotes: peripheral blood 6 weeks after treatment start. The sample is drawn from a study of PD-L1 blockade in urothelial cancer. Study-level information: Blood samples had a median of roughly 140,000 T cells.

Only in-frame clones appear in the TCRdb table, and some are missing; sequencing was by immunoSEQ multiplex PCR. Of roughly 100,000 clones in the sample, approximately 82% were seen once. The CDR3 extends over 12 amino acids. The chain links TRBV21-1 to TRBJ2-1; TRBD2, the D gene given by the table, was not confirmed from the DNA. TRBV21-1 is a pseudogene segment. The source of this sequence is a man between 65 and 85 years old with urothelial cancer. The specimen comprised PBMCs, sampled around atezolizumab (anti-PD-L1) treatment. The CDR3 spells CASTRGGDEQFF. CDR3 sequence (DNA): TGTGCCAGCACCCGGGGGGGGGATGAGCAGTTCTTC.